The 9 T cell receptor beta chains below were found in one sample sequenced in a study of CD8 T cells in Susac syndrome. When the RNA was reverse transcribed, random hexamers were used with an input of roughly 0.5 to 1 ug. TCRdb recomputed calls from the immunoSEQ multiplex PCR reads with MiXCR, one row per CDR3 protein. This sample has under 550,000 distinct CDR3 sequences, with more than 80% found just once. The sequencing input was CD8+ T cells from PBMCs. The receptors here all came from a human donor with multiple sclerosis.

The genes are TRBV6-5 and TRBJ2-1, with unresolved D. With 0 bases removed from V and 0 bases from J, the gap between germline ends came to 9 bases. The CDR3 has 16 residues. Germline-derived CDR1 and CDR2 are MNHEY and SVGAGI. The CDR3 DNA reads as TGTGCCAGCAGTTACTCAGAAGCGAGCTCCTACAATGAGCAGTTCTTC. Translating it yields CASSYSEASSYNEQFF.

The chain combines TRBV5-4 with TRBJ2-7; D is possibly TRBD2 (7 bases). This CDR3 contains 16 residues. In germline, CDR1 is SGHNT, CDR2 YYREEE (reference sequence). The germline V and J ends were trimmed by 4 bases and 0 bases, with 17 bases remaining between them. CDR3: CASSRPGGDGSYEQYF. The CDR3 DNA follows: TGTGCCAGCAGCCGACCGGGGGGCGACGGCTCCTACGAGCAGTACTTC.

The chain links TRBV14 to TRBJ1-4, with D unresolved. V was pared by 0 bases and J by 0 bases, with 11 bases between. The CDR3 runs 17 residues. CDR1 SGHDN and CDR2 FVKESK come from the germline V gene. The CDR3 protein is CASSQDSALATNEKLFF. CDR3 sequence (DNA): TGTGCCAGCAGCCAAGATTCGGCACTTGCAACTAATGAAAAACTGTTTTTT. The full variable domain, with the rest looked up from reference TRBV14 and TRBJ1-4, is EAGVTQFPSHSVIEKGQTVTLRCDPISGHDNLYWYRRVMGKEIKFLLHFVKESKQDESGMPNNRFLAERTGGTYSTLKVQPAELEDSGVYFCASSQDSALATNEKLFFGSGTQLSVL.

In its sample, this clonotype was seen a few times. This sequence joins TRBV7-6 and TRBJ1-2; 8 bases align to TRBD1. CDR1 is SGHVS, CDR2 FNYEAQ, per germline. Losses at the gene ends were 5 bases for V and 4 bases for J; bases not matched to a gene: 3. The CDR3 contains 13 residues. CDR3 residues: CASSPGGAYGYTF. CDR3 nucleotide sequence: TGTGCCAGCAGCCCAGGGGGCGCCTATGGCTACACCTTC. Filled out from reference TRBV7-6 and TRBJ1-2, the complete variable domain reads GAGVSQSPRYKVTKRGQDVALRCDPISGHVSLYWYRQALGQGPEFLTYFNYEAQQDKSGLPNDRFSAERPEGSISTLTIQRTEQRDSAMYRCASSPGGAYGYTFGSGTRLTVV.

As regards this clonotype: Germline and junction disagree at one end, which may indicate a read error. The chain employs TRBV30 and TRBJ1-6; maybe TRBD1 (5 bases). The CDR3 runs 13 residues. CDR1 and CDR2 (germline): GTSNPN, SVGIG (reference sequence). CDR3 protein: CAWRGEGNSPPHF. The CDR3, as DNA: TGTGCCTGGAGAGGGGAAGGGAATTCACCCCCCCACTTT.

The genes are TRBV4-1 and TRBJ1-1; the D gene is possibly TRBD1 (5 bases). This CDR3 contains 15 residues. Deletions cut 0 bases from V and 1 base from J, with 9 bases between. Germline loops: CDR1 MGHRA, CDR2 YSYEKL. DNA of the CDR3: TGCGCCAGCAGCCAAGAGCGGGGGTGGAACACTGAAGCTTTCTTT. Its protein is CASSQERGWNTEAFF.

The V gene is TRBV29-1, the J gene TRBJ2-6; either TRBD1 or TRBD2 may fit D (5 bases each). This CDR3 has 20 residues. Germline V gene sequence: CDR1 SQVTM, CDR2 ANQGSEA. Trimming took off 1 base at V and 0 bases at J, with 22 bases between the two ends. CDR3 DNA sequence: TGCAGCGTTGAAGTTTGGCTCCGGGACGGCAACAACTCTGGGGCCAACGTCCTGACTTTC. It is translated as CSVEVWLRDGNNSGANVLTF.

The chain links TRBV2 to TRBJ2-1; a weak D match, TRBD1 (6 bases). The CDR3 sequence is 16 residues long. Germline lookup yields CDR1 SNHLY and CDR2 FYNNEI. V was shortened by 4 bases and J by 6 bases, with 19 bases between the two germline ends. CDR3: CASSGLAGAQVNEQFF. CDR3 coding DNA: TGTGCCAGCAGTGGATTGGCAGGGGCGCAGGTCAATGAGCAGTTCTTC.

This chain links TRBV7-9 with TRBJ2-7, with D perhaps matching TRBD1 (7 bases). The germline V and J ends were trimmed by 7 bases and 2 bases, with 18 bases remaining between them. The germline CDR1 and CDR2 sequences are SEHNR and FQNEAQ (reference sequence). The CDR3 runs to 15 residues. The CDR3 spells CASTAARGAPYEQYF. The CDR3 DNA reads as TGTGCCAGCACCGCCGCCAGGGGGGCACCCTACGAGCAGTACTTC.